This T cell receptor beta chain is from a study of T cells in women clearing cervical HPV infection. About the research overall: Case blood drawn at lesion detection; control blood after infection cleared. Whole-study findings and limits: Repertoire richness, not evenness, was significantly elevated in CIN3+ cases versus controls.

The CDR3 has 11 amino acids. The germline V gene has CDR1 MNHEY and CDR2 SVGEGT. Considering frequency, this clone is medium-sized (0.01 to 0.1%). Its antigen is as yet unknown. The read gets to within 3 residues of the CDR3 end, and the germline J gene fills in the rest. Genomic DNA, averaging about 1,100 ng per sample, yielded TCR beta CDR3 via immunoSEQ. Clones were sequenced by immunoSEQ multiplex PCR, and TCRdb holds only the in-frame ones, with some missing. Its table records 13,000 or so clones. Sequencing was performed on blood buffy coat. The V and J genes are TRBV6-2 or TRBV6-3 and TRBJ1-4; D gene ambiguous. The receptor was isolated from a woman between 18 and 70 years old with a cervical HPV16 infection that either progressed to CIN3+ or cleared (not recorded which). This chain's CDR3 is CASSSEVKLFF. CDR3 DNA (partial): TGTGCCAGCAGTTCCGAGGTTAAA.